A selection of T cell receptor beta chains follows, all from one sample in a study of shared T cell receptors in the human thymus. Some clones are missing from TCRdb's copy, which holds only in-frame ones; the method was immunoSEQ multiplex PCR. The sample has about 730,000 clones; roughly 88% are singletons. This sample also appeared in a second study, on human thymus T cells.

Sequencing was carried out using thymocytes. Receptor source: a girl less than two years old with a congenital heart defect. Both conserved end residues are trimmed from each CDR3. A row's size may be missing; if present it is once, few, many or a size class.

TRBV6-1,NA,TRBJ1-1,10,ASMRRGTEAF
TRBV19,NA,TRBJ2-2,12,ASSIVTAAGELF
TRBV18,NA,TRBJ1-2,15,ASSPPPPRGTSYGYT
TRBV5-6,NA,TRBJ2-3,14,ASSLRGSRGTDTQY
TRBV2,once,TRBJ1-5,15,ASSEEEGAGSNQPQH
TRBV5-6,NA,TRBJ1-2,14,ASSYGKQGRGYGYT
TRBV10-3,few,TRBJ2-7,13,AIKREWTGVSEQY
TRBV29-1,NA,TRBJ1-2,10,SVGGRVYGYT
TRBV19,NA,TRBJ2-7,17,ASSIGPPSGGLSSYEQY
TRBV28,NA,TRBJ2-3,16,ASSRTSGGLQSTDTQY
TRBV29-1,NA,TRBJ1-2,13,SVEGPAGIPYGYT
TRBV4-1,NA,TRBJ1-4,13,ASSQEGQGREKLF
TRBV27,NA,TRBJ1-5,16,ASSASDRGDPENQPQH
TRBV7-3,NA,TRBJ1-2,13,ASSPQAESNYGYT
TRBV7-9,once,TRBJ2-3,14,ASSLVGGGATDTQY
TRBV7-9,NA,TRBJ1-2,15,ASSSSFDRQNNYGYT
TRBV29-1,NA,TRBJ2-7,10,SVGEGVYEQY
TRBV29-1,NA,TRBJ2-5,11,SVWTGRGETQY
TRBV27,NA,TRBJ2-7,12,ASSLSRSSYEQY
TRBV28,NA,TRBJ1-1,14,ASSSGGGPGCTEAF
TRBV5-5,NA,TRBJ1-1,12,ASSLGNRRTEAF
TRBV4-1,NA,TRBJ2-1,13,ASSLTRWGGPQQF
TRBV10-3,NA,TRBJ1-2,11,AISSTGEYGYT
TRBV27,NA,TRBJ2-5,13,ASSSGTGGRETQY
TRBV5-1,NA,TRBJ2-7,13,ASSHKYPATYEQY
TRBV5-4,NA,TRBJ1-1,11,ASSFEENTEAF
TRBV6-5,NA,TRBJ2-6,14,ASSSQGGSGANVLT
TRBV25-1,NA,TRBJ1-6,13,ASSTGTGSDSPLH
TRBV9,NA,TRBJ2-1,14,ASSGGGAGVYNEQF
TRBV5-6,NA,TRBJ2-5,15,ASSQGTSGGYRETQY
TRBV5-1,NA,TRBJ2-3,10,ASTEGTDTQY
TRBV28,NA,TRBJ1-1,13,ASSLEGAESTEAF
TRBV25-1,once,TRBJ1-2,12,ASSLGQGGYGYT
TRBV19,NA,TRBJ1-1,12,ASINRLGNTEAF
TRBV28,NA,TRBJ1-5,14,ASSLHPTGPNQPQH
TRBV19,few,TRBJ1-2,19,ASSKLEDGPKNGFGGIRYT
TRBV30,NA,TRBJ1-6,16,AWSVAITRGRYNSPLH
TRBV11-2,NA,TRBJ2-7,14,ASSLDIRSGTYEQY
TRBV9,NA,TRBJ1-6,14,ASSADRAPLNSPLH
TRBV15,NA,TRBJ2-5,14,ATSTTLKTRGETQY
TRBV7-3,NA,TRBJ2-3,16,ASSLGSGGGDSTDTQY
TRBV27,NA,TRBJ1-4,14,ASSPGTGGRDEKLF
TRBV28,NA,TRBJ1-5,12,ASRWDRINQPQH
TRBV5-4,NA,TRBJ1-2,12,ASSLDSLPYGYT
TRBV4-1,NA,TRBJ1-5,13,ASSQVGESNQPQH
TRBV6-1,NA,TRBJ1-1,12,ASTPTGVNTEAF
TRBV4-1,NA,TRBJ1-2,13,ASSQESADRGSYT
TRBV28,NA,TRBJ1-2,12,ASSSKTGWQGYT
TRBV14,NA,TRBJ1-1,17,ASSQDNVRVGQGRPGAF
TRBV5-1,NA,TRBJ1-1,12,ASKSWLMNTEAF
TRBV5-4,NA,TRBJ2-3,15,ASSLVVSGECTDTQY
TRBV5-1,few,TRBJ2-5,12,ASSWGQGKETQY